One sample yielded the 14 T cell receptor beta chains listed below, sequenced in a study of cytomegalovirus exposure and HLA in healthy donors (dated 2017 in TCRdb). The library was obtained by the immunoSEQ multiplex PCR assay. This immuneACCESS table, as held by TCRdb, lists in-frame sequences with V and J called but not all clones. Of the missing ones, under half trace to an unresolved V gene in checked studies; the others have no known cause. This sample is represented by a few hundred thousand clones; less than 90% of them were singletons. The leading ten clones occupy about 12% of the sample. The sequenced sample was PBMCs. The receptors stem from a man aged 18 to 30 in good health and CMV-seropositive.

The chain carries TRBV7-3 and TRBJ2-1; no clear D. CDR1 is SGHTA, CDR2 FQGTGA, per germline. V lost 3 bases and J 3 bases, leaving 6 bases between the germline ends. CDR3 length: 13 amino acids. The CDR3 region is CASSLGYYNEQFF. The CDR3 nucleotides are TGTGCCAGCAGCTTGGGATACTACAATGAGCAGTTCTTC.

The gene calls are TRBV30 and TRBJ2-3; 11 nucleotides agree with TRBD2. CDR3 length: 18 amino acids. Germline CDR1 is GTSNPN and CDR2 is SVGIG (reference sequence). J was trimmed by 3 bases and V by 4 bases; bases with no gene match: 15. The CDR3 reads CAWNPGTSGRGVTDTQYF. DNA of the CDR3: TGTGCCTGGAACCCGGGGACTAGCGGCCGAGGGGTTACAGATACGCAGTATTTT.

The genes are TRBV2 and TRBJ2-4; 9 bases fit TRBD1. Germline CDR1 reads SNHLY; CDR2 reads FYNNEI. Unmatched junction bases numbered 8, after V lost 0 bases and J lost 8 bases. The CDR3 sequence is 16 residues long. This CDR3 is CASSEAQGTGKHIQYF. The CDR3 nucleotides read TGTGCCAGCAGTGAAGCGCAAGGGACAGGGAAACACATTCAGTACTTC.

The J gene is TRBJ1-2, the V gene TRBV28; D is possibly TRBD1 (5 bases). CDR3 length: 15 amino acids. Germline CDR1 reads MDHEN; CDR2 reads SYDVKM. The V end was cut by 0 bases, the J end by 5 bases, with 13 bases between. The CDR3 DNA reads as TGTGCCAGCAGTTTATGGGGACGGATTCCATATGGCTACACCTTC. Encoded protein: CASSLWGRIPYGYTF.

J is TRBJ1-5 and V is TRBV27; tentatively, D is TRBD1 (5 bases). The CDR3 length is 13 residues. V gave up 5 bases and J gave up 5 bases, with 10 bases separating them. Germline CDR1 MNHEY, CDR2 SMNVEV (reference sequence). The CDR3 protein is CASSPTGDQPQHF. The CDR3 bases are TGTGCCAGCAGTCCGACGGGGGATCAGCCCCAGCATTTT.

This clone has only one observation. V and J are TRBV2 and TRBJ1-1; D may be TRBD1 (6 bases). Germline CDR1 is SNHLY and CDR2 is FYNNEI. V lost 8 bases and J lost 0, with 10 bases in between. The CDR3 extends over 13 amino acids. The CDR3 region has the DNA TGTGCCAGCGCAGGGGAGGTGAACACTGAAGCTTTCTTT. Residues: CASAGEVNTEAFF.

This clone was seen once. V and J are TRBV27 and TRBJ2-1, with D perhaps matching TRBD2 (5 bases). The V and J ends lost 3 bases and 7 bases respectively, with 7 bases between them. CDR1 and CDR2 (germline): MNHEY, SMNVEV (reference sequence). This CDR3 spans 12 amino acids. The CDR3 DNA sequence: TGTGCCAGCAGTTTTCGGGGAAATGAGCAGTTCTTC. Its protein product is CASSFRGNEQFF.

This rearrangement joins TRBV28 to TRBJ2-7; 9 bases fit TRBD1. The J segment lost 3 bases and the V segment lost 3 bases, leaving 6 bases of the junction unmatched. The length of the CDR3 is 15 residues. CDR1 and CDR2 from the germline V gene are MDHEN and SYDVKM. The CDR3 DNA follows: TGTGCCAGCAGTTTTCCGGGACAGGGAGACTACGAGCAGTACTTC. It is translated as CASSFPGQGDYEQYF.

The chain links TRBV10-3 to TRBJ2-7, with 9 bases that match TRBD2. The V gene end was trimmed by 5 bases and the J gene end by 6 bases; junction bases not matched to a gene: 5. Germline V gene sequence: CDR1 ENHRY, CDR2 SYGVKD. This CDR3 is 13 amino acids long. CDR3 sequence reads: CAISSGTSSEQYF. The CDR3 DNA reads as TGTGCCATCAGTTCCGGGACTAGCAGCGAGCAGTACTTC.

V usage is TRBV10-3 and J usage is TRBJ2-1; D is possibly TRBD1 (6 bases). With 1 base removed from V and 6 bases from J, the gap between germline ends came to 7 bases. The germline V gene encodes CDR1 ENHRY and CDR2 SYGVKD. The CDR3 length is 13 residues. The CDR3 sequence is CAISEYRVNEQFF. The CDR3 DNA sequence: TGTGCCATCAGTGAGTACAGGGTCAATGAGCAGTTCTTC.

The V call is TRBV18, the J call TRBJ1-2, with 8 nucleotides matching TRBD1. V shed 3 bases, J shed 6 bases, and the junction held 9 bases outside the gene matches. This CDR3 is 15 amino acids long. Germline V gene data show CDR1 as KGHSH and CDR2 as LQKENI. The CDR3 nucleotides are TGTGCCAGCTCACCCGGGACAGGCTCTCGAGATGGCTACACCTTC. Residues: CASSPGTGSRDGYTF.

The rearrangement uses TRBV11-2 and TRBJ1-1; D possibly corresponds to TRBD1 (5 bases). This CDR3 has 15 amino acids. Trimming pared 6 bases from V and 0 bases from J, leaving 14 bases between. The V gene's germline CDR1 is SGHAT and CDR2 FQNNGV. CDR3 nucleotide sequence: TGTGCCAGCAGACCGGGGTGGGGCGTGAACACTGAAGCTTTCTTT. Protein product: CASRPGWGVNTEAFF.

The chain has TRBV9 and TRBJ1-1, with 8 bases identical to TRBD1. V gave up 5 bases and J gave up 3 bases; unmatched junction bases: 6. The germline gives CDR1 SGDLS, CDR2 YYNGEE. The CDR3 has 14 residues. Here the CDR3 reads CASSQTGVYTEAFF. Written as DNA, the CDR3 is TGTGCCAGCAGTCAGACAGGGGTCTACACTGAAGCTTTCTTT.

The table lists this clone with a few counts. The chain combines TRBV6-5 with TRBJ2-2, with 11 bases identical to TRBD2. Germline assignment: CDR1 MNHEY and CDR2 SVGAGI. The V gene end was trimmed by 4 bases and the J gene end by 6 bases; junction bases not matched to a gene: 7. CDR3 length equals 16 residues. The CDR3 reads CASSFATSGSAGELFF. CDR3 nucleotide sequence: TGTGCCAGCAGTTTCGCAACTAGCGGGAGTGCCGGGGAGCTGTTTTTT.